The 21 T cell receptor beta chains reported below all come from one sample, sequenced in a study of post-analysis software for immune sequencing data (dated by TCRdb to about 2015). Their antigens are not known. To prepare the library, PCR was applied. The reads were generated on an Illumina HiSeq 2500. To reduce PCR and sequencing biases, unique molecular identifiers were built into the TCR beta cDNA libraries. TCRdb ran its own pipeline on the public reads, namely fastp trimming at Q25 and MiXCR clone calling, and kept in-frame beta chains. Each CDR3 protein appears once, grouped with its most common genes and DNA. A total of hundreds of thousands of distinct CDR3 sequences appear in this sample, about 50% of them only once. The ten largest make up about 4.5% of the sample. The investigation overall reported the following: Significantly higher frequencies in patients than in controls were found for roughly 5 TRBV segments, including TRBV5-6, TRBV5-1 and TRBV20-1.

The material sequenced was blood. These receptors all stem from a girl aged 10-17 years with multiple sclerosis.

There are a few counts of this clonotype. This chain uses TRBV12-3 or TRBV12-4 with TRBJ2-1; tentative D call: TRBD2 (6 bases). The CDR3 covers 15 residues. V was clipped by 0 bases and J by 1 base, with 7 bases between them. The CDR3 is CASSLAGTSYNEQFF. CDR3 nucleotide sequence: TGTGCCAGCAGTTTAGCGGGGACTTCCTACAATGAGCAGTTCTTC.

The chain couples TRBV5-1 to TRBJ1-2; TRBD1 is a possible D gene (5 bases). This CDR3 contains 14 residues. V lost 0 bases and J lost 8, with 14 bases in between. Germline lookup yields CDR1 SGHRS and CDR2 YFSETQ. In DNA form, the CDR3 reads TGCGCCAGCAGCTTGGTTGCAGGGTCCTACGGCTACACCTTC. It is translated as CASSLVAGSYGYTF.

This clonotype appeared a few times. The rearrangement links TRBV29-1 to TRBJ2-7, with 7 bases aligning to TRBD1. V was pared by 5 bases and J by 2 bases, with 3 bases of the junction left unmatched. Germline V gene sequence: CDR1 SQVTM, CDR2 ANQGSEA. CDR3 length equals 12 residues. The CDR3 DNA is TGCAGCGTTTCGGGACAGACCTACGAGCAGTACTTC. Translated, it gives CSVSGQTYEQYF.

J is TRBJ2-1 and V is TRBV7-9; a weak D match, TRBD1 (6 bases). CDR3 size: 16 residues. CDR1 SEHNR and CDR2 FQNEAQ come from the germline V gene (reference sequence). Trimming shortened V by 5 bases and J by 0 bases, and 14 bases separated the two germline ends. For the CDR3, the DNA is TGTGCCAGCAGCCCCCCCAGGGGAGTCTCCTACAATGAGCAGTTCTTC. This encodes CASSPPRGVSYNEQFF.

The J gene is TRBJ1-1, the V gene TRBV11-2, with 9 bases lining up with TRBD1. In germline, CDR1 is SGHAT, CDR2 FQNNGV. J was trimmed by 5 bases and V by 5 bases; bases with no gene match: 6. This CDR3 spans 14 amino acids. Here the CDR3 DNA reads TGTGCCAGCAGCCTTATAGACAGGGGGACTGAAGCTTTCTTT. Amino acids: CASSLIDRGTEAFF.

This chain links TRBV20-1 with TRBJ2-1; tentatively, D is TRBD1 or TRBD2 (5 bases each). Trimming cost V 8 bases and J 6 bases, with 23 bases left between them. This CDR3 region has 15 residues. Germline assignment: CDR1 DFQATT and CDR2 SNEGSKA (reference sequence). CDR3 sequence reads: CSSIPGPPESNEQFF. Here the CDR3 DNA reads TGCAGTTCGATTCCGGGACCCCCGGAGAGCAATGAGCAGTTCTTC.

This clonotype occurred a few times. This sequence joins TRBV6-5 and TRBJ2-7; the match to TRBD1 covers 11 bases. The germline V gene encodes CDR1 MNHEY and CDR2 SVGAGI. The CDR3 length is 16 residues. The J segment lost 0 bases and the V segment lost 6 bases, leaving 7 bases of the junction unmatched. CDR3 DNA sequence: TGTGCCAGCAGGTTCCGGGACAGGGGGACCTCCTACGAGCAGTACTTC. It specifies CASRFRDRGTSYEQYF.

This clonotype appeared a single time. The V call is TRBV5-1, the J call TRBJ2-1; no definite D call. Germline CDR1 and CDR2: SGHRS and YFSETQ. V shed 4 bases and J shed 9 bases, with 20 bases lying between them. The CDR3 spans 15 residues. The CDR3 nucleotides read TGCGCCAGCAGCCCCCCCCCGTCGGCGCCTCGTGAGCAGTTCTTC. It encodes CASSPPPSAPREQFF.

The rearrangement joins TRBV2 to TRBJ1-1; 7 bases line up with TRBD1. V was pared by 6 bases and J by 1 base, with 5 bases of the junction left unmatched. Germline V gives CDR1 SNHLY, CDR2 FYNNEI. The CDR3 is 14 residues long. The chain's CDR3 is CASRFGQANTEAFF. The CDR3 DNA follows: TGTGCCAGCAGATTCGGACAGGCGAACACTGAAGCTTTCTTT.

This chain joins TRBV29-1 and TRBJ1-2; tentatively, D is TRBD1 (5 bases). Trimming shortened V by 8 bases and J by 0 bases, and 16 bases separated the two germline ends. This CDR3 spans 14 amino acids. Germline V gene data show CDR1 as SQVTM and CDR2 as ANQGSEA. The CDR3 reads CSIQVGTTNYGYTF. The CDR3 DNA sequence: TGCAGCATTCAAGTAGGGACGACTAACTATGGCTACACCTTC.

This clonotype turned up a few times. The rearrangement uses TRBV6-5 and TRBJ2-7; 8 bases map to TRBD2. Looked up from germline, CDR1 is MNHEY and CDR2 is SVGAGI. The CDR3 is 17 amino acids. The V gene end was trimmed by 0 bases and the J gene end by 2 bases; junction bases not matched to a gene: 9. The CDR3 spells CASSYSSLREVPYEQYF. CDR3 DNA sequence: TGTGCCAGCAGTTACTCGTCTTTGCGGGAGGTTCCCTACGAGCAGTACTTC.

This clonotype was seen a handful of times. DNA of the CDR3: TGCAGCGCCCGGGACACGGGAGAGCAGTACTTC. Amino acid sequence: CSARDTGEQYF. The chain recombines TRBV29-1 with TRBJ2-7; perhaps TRBD1 as D (6 bases). This CDR3 region has 11 residues. Germline V gene lookup returns CDR1 SQVTM and CDR2 ANQGSEA. Trimming shortened V by 7 bases and J by 7 bases, and 14 bases separated the two germline ends.

V gene TRBV29-1 combines with J gene TRBJ1-2; possibly TRBD1 for D (5 bases). In germline, CDR1 is SQVTM, CDR2 ANQGSEA. The CDR3 runs to 13 residues. The V gene lost 2 bases and the J gene lost 7 bases, with 14 bases spanning the gap. The CDR3 loop reads CSVESPPRGGYTF. DNA of the CDR3: TGCAGCGTTGAATCTCCCCCTAGGGGTGGCTACACCTTC.

The chain has TRBV5-1 and TRBJ2-7; 7 bases match TRBD1. The trim removed 7 bases at V and 0 bases at J, leaving 13 bases unmatched. Germline assignment: CDR1 SGHRS and CDR2 YFSETQ. The CDR3 totals 16 residues. CDR3: CASHYGTVGTSYEQYF. CDR3 in DNA: TGCGCCAGCCACTACGGGACAGTGGGAACCTCCTACGAGCAGTACTTC.

The V call is TRBV7-8, the J call TRBJ2-3; TRBD2 might be the D (6 bases). The CDR3 runs 15 residues. Between the trimmed V and J ends, which lost 3 bases and 5 bases, there was a span of 15 bases. In germline, CDR1 is SGHVS, CDR2 FQNEAQ. CDR3 DNA: TGTGCCAGCAGCTTGGGGGGTAGAGAGGGAGATACGCAGTATTTT. This encodes CASSLGGREGDTQYF.

The CDR3 here is CASSLAGVAGEQFF. CDR3 sequence (DNA): TGTGCCAGCAGCTTAGCGGGGGTGGCCGGGGAGCAGTTCTTC. The V gene is TRBV7-2, the J gene TRBJ2-1; perhaps D is TRBD1 or TRBD2 (5 bases each). Germline CDR1 and CDR2: SGHTA and FQGNSA. V lost 0 bases to trimming and J lost 10 bases, with 13 bases between them. This CDR3 region has 14 residues.

This clonotype has a handful of counts. V is TRBV4-1 and J is TRBJ2-7; the D is unclear. The J call could be wrong; TRBJ2-5 is a better fit for the DNA end. The CDR3 runs to 15 residues. Germline V gives CDR1 MGHRA, CDR2 YSYEKL. The CDR3 DNA reads as TGCGCCAGCAGCCAAGATTATTACCTGCTCGAGACCCAGTACTTC. As protein: CASSQDYYLLETQYF.

The sample holds one count of this clonotype. The chain couples TRBV10-3 to TRBJ1-4; D is uncertain. V lost 2 bases and J 3 bases, leaving 13 bases between the germline ends. Germline values: CDR1 ENHRY, CDR2 SYGVKD. The CDR3 loop spans 16 amino acids. Here the CDR3 reads CAISERTDSPNEKLFF. The CDR3 DNA sequence: TGTGCCATCAGTGAGAGGACGGACTCTCCTAATGAAAAACTGTTTTTT.

The chain recombines TRBV12-3 or TRBV12-4 with TRBJ2-3, with 10 bases that match TRBD2. CDR3 length: 16 residues. V lost 5 bases and J lost 8; bases outside the gene matches: 13. The CDR3 DNA reads as TGTGCCAGCAGTCCCCGGCCGCTAGCGGGAGAGGGTACGCAGTATTTT. The encoded protein is CASSPRPLAGEGTQYF.

V gene TRBV20-1 combines with J gene TRBJ2-1, with 9 bases matching TRBD2. The J call may be mistaken, given a closer DNA end match to TRBJ2-7. The CDR3 spans 17 residues. Per the germline V gene, CDR1 is DFQATT and CDR2 is SNEGSKA (reference sequence). The CDR3 loop is CSARDDSGLAVYNEQYF. CDR3 nucleotides: TGCAGTGCTAGAGACGACTCGGGACTAGCAGTTTACAATGAGCAGTACTTC.

The chain uses TRBV29-1 and TRBJ2-1, with a weak D call TRBD1 (6 bases). Trimming cost V 7 bases and J 0 bases, with 16 bases left between them. Germline V gene lookup returns CDR1 SQVTM and CDR2 ANQGSEA. CDR3 length equals 15 residues. The CDR3 spells CSAEGQFRSYNEQFF. The CDR3 DNA reads TGCAGCGCCGAAGGACAGTTCCGCTCCTACAATGAGCAGTTCTTC.